This T cell receptor (beta chain) was profiled in a study of early T cells in non-severe SARS-CoV-2 infection. Study-wide results and limits: Matches to VDJdb favored anti-spike CD8 responses and missed private and CD4 specificities.

This CDR3 spans 14 amino acids. The germline CDR1 and CDR2 sequences are SGHRS and YFSETQ. Trimming cost V 4 bases and J 4 bases, with 12 bases left between them. This clonotype was counted ten times or more. What it binds is unknown. TCRdb called the 5' RACE reads again in MiXCR, with one record for every CDR3 protein. This repertoire shows tens of thousands of distinct CDR3 sequences, approximately 8% found once; its top ten account for around 3.6%. The chain couples TRBV5-1 to TRBJ2-1; D gene ambiguous. The clonotype originates from an adult who was a healthcare worker with PCR-confirmed SARS-CoV-2 infection or an uninfected control (not recorded which). The sequencing used whole blood, collected at baseline. CDR3 loop: CASSIGSEYNEQFF. The CDR3 DNA sequence: TGCGCCAGCAGCATCGGATCAGAATACAATGAGCAGTTCTTC.